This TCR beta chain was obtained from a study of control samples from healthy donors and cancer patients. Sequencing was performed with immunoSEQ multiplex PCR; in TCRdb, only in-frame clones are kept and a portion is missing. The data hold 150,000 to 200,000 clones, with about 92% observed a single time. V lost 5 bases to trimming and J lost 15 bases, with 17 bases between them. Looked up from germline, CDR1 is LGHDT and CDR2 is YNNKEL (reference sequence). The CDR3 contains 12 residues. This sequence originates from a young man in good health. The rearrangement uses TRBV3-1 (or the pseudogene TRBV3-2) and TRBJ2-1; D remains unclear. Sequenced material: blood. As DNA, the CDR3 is TGTGCCAGCAGCTCACGAGACATTCCCCTGTTCTTC. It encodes CASSSRDIPLFF.